This TCR beta chain originates from a study of graft-versus-host responses after intestinal transplantation. Notes on this clone: Its target is not known.

Here immunoSEQ multiplex PCR was the method, and the copy in TCRdb shows in-frame clones only, minus some. The sample has about 51,000 clones, 70% to 90% seen once; the top ten hold approximately 0.6%. The V gene end was trimmed by 1 base and the J gene end by 6 bases; junction bases not matched to a gene: 6. CDR3 length equals 17 residues. The germline V gene has CDR1 MDHEN and CDR2 SYDVKM. Here the sequenced sample was unstimulated CD4+ T cells sorted from spleen or lymph node cells, taken before transplant. The receptor was derived from a human donor who was the organ donor for an intestinal transplant. V is TRBV28 and J is TRBJ2-2; 12 positions match TRBD1. The CDR3 is CASSLFSGQGASGELFF. In nucleotides, the CDR3 is TGTGCCAGCAGTTTATTCTCGGGACAGGGGGCCTCCGGGGAGCTGTTTTTT.